These 30 T cell receptor beta chains were sequenced from one sample in a study of cytomegalovirus exposure and HLA in healthy donors (dated by TCRdb to 2015 to 2018). Libraries were made using the immunoSEQ multiplex PCR assay. The multiplex PCR relied on a mix of 60 forward primers for TCR Vbeta segments and 13 reverse primers for TCR Jbeta segments. TCRdb carries this immuneACCESS record with in-frame sequences only. Its versions omit some clonotypes, under half of them owing to an unresolved V gene in the studies checked, with the rest unexplained. The sample has fewer than 250,000 clones on record, around 79% of them singletons. The ten largest clones take up about 1.7% of the sample. The source material was PBMCs. These receptors were obtained from a male donor in good health and CMV-seronegative.

This sequence joins TRBV7-2 and TRBJ2-7, with 8 bases fitting TRBD1. Trimming at V came to 1 base and at J to 5 bases, leaving 7 bases not matched to a gene. This CDR3 spans 15 amino acids. Per germline, CDR1 SGHTA and CDR2 FQGNSA. In DNA, the CDR3 is TGTGCCAGCAGCTTAGTAGTGGACAGGGCCCACGAGCAGTACTTC. Translating it yields CASSLVVDRAHEQYF.

This rearrangement joins TRBV4-1 to TRBJ2-5; possibly TRBD1 for D (6 bases). The DNA matches TRBJ2-7 better at its end, which makes the J call doubtful. The CDR3 has 13 residues. Per the germline V gene, CDR1 is MGHRA and CDR2 is YSYEKL. CDR3 in amino acids: CASSNRDPSEQYF. CDR3 DNA sequence: TGCGCCAGCAGCAACAGGGACCCGAGCGAGCAGTACTTC.

The chain has TRBV28 and TRBJ1-2; 8 nucleotides align to TRBD1. With 2 bases clipped from V and 8 bases from J, the junction kept 7 bases outside the gene matches. There are 14 residues in the CDR3. Looked up from germline, CDR1 is MDHEN and CDR2 is SYDVKM. CDR3 loop: CASSLATGEVGYTF. In nucleotides, the CDR3 is TGTGCCAGCAGTTTAGCGACAGGGGAGGTCGGCTACACCTTC.

This chain uses TRBV28 with TRBJ1-5, with TRBD1 matching 7 bases. J lost 4 bases, V lost 6 bases, and 6 bases had no gene match. The CDR3 contains 14 residues. Germline V gene data show CDR1 as MDHEN and CDR2 as SYDVKM. Here the CDR3 reads CASRLRQGNQPQHF. The CDR3 DNA reads as TGTGCCAGCAGGTTGCGACAGGGAAATCAGCCCCAGCATTTT.

In this sample, this clone turned up a few times. This chain connects TRBV29-1 to TRBJ1-3, with D possibly matching TRBD1 (5 bases). V was trimmed by 5 bases and J by 2 bases, leaving 13 bases between them. CDR3 length equals 14 residues. The germline CDR1 and CDR2 sequences are SQVTM and ANQGSEA. CDR3 bases: TGCAGCGTTAGGGAATGGGGGGCTGGAAACACCATATATTTT. Protein sequence: CSVREWGAGNTIYF.

Worth noting for this clone: Its ends do not fully match the called genes, so a read error is possible. The identical CDR3 is also encoded by other nucleotide sequences in the sample. Here the CDR3 reads CASSYGQINYGYTF. DNA for the CDR3: TGTGCCAGCAGTTACGGTCAGATTAACTACGGCTACACCTTC. J is TRBJ1-2 and V is TRBV6-5, with no clear D. CDR3 length: 14 residues. Germline V gene data show CDR1 as MNHEY and CDR2 as SVGAGI.

V gene TRBV2 combines with J gene TRBJ2-4; a weak D match, TRBD2 (5 bases). CDR1 is SNHLY and CDR2 is FYNNEI in the germline V gene. V was cut by 2 bases and J by 1 base, with 9 bases left in between. CDR3 size: 15 residues. In nucleotides, the CDR3 is TGTGCCAGCAGTGAATGGGGAGACGCCAAAAACATTCAGTACTTC. Translation gives CASSEWGDAKNIQYF.

This clone was seen once. This chain uses TRBV27 with TRBJ1-1; no firm D call. CDR3 length: 13 residues. V lost 8 bases and J lost 0, with 10 bases in between. Germline CDR1 MNHEY, CDR2 SMNVEV (reference sequence). The CDR3 region is CASHRTVNTEAFF. Written as DNA, the CDR3 is TGTGCCAGCCATAGGACTGTGAACACTGAAGCTTTCTTT.

This chain joins TRBV10-3 and TRBJ2-7; 11 bases match TRBD2. The germline gives CDR1 ENHRY, CDR2 SYGVKD. J gave up 2 bases and V 6 bases, and 3 bases lay outside the gene matches. CDR3 length equals 14 residues. The CDR3 DNA reads TGTGCCATCAGGCCGGGACTAGCGGCCTACGAGCAGTACTTC. The encoded protein is CAIRPGLAAYEQYF.

V is TRBV7-2 and J is TRBJ1-2, with D possibly matching TRBD1 (5 bases). Germline values: CDR1 SGHTA, CDR2 FQGNSA. This CDR3 is built from 15 residues. V shed 5 bases and J shed 3 bases, with 16 bases lying between them. Written as DNA, the CDR3 is TGTGCCAGCAGCCCTAGGGTCAGGGCAGACTATGGCTACACCTTC. It is translated as CASSPRVRADYGYTF.

The chain combines TRBV7-2 with TRBJ1-1, with D possibly being TRBD1 (5 bases). The germline V gene encodes CDR1 SGHTA and CDR2 FQGNSA. CDR3 length: 14 residues. V was pared by 5 bases and J by 1 base, with 11 bases between. The chain's CDR3 is CASSLQVTNTEAFF. In DNA form, the CDR3 reads TGTGCCAGCAGCCTACAGGTTACGAACACTGAAGCTTTCTTT.

The V call is TRBV5-1, the J call TRBJ1-4, with D perhaps TRBD1 (5 bases). CDR3 length: 15 amino acids. Germline-derived CDR1 and CDR2 are SGHRS and YFSETQ. Trimming left V 4 bases short and J 0 bases short, with 10 bases between. The CDR3 spells CASSPADTTNEKLFF. The CDR3 region has the DNA TGCGCCAGCAGCCCTGCGGACACAACTAATGAAAAACTGTTTTTT. The full variable domain, with the rest looked up from reference TRBV5-1 and TRBJ1-4, is KAGVTQTPRYLIKTRGQQVTLSCSPISGHRSVSWYQQTPGQGLQFLFEYFSETQRNKGNFPGRFSGRQFSNSRSEMNVSTLELGDSALYLCASSPADTTNEKLFFGSGTQLSVL.

Here the CDR3 reads CASSLELAGGMETQYF. The CDR3 region has the DNA TGTGCCAGCAGCTTAGAGCTAGCGGGGGGCATGGAGACCCAGTACTTC. The V call is TRBV7-8, the J call TRBJ2-5; TRBD2 matches at 11 bases. After removal of 1 base from V and 5 bases from J, the junction contained 6 bases not matched to a gene. The CDR3 is 16 amino acids. Per germline, CDR1 SGHVS and CDR2 FQNEAQ. Complete variable domain (other parts from reference TRBV7-8 and TRBJ2-5): GAGVSQSPRYKVAKRGQDVALRCDPISGHVSLFWYQQALGQGPEFLTYFQNEAQLDKSGLPSDRFFAERPEGSVSTLKIQRTQQEDSAVYLCASSLELAGGMETQYFGPGTRLLVL.

In its sample, this clone was seen a few times. The J gene is TRBJ2-7, the V gene TRBV19; TRBD2 agrees at 10 bases. The V gene's germline CDR1 is LNHDA and CDR2 SQIVND (reference sequence). With V trimmed by 2 bases and J by 6 bases, 7 bases remained unmatched. The CDR3 sequence is 15 residues long. CDR3 amino acids: CASSINPSGSTEQYF. In DNA, the CDR3 is TGTGCCAGTAGTATAAACCCTAGCGGGAGCACCGAGCAGTACTTC. Combining the CDR3 with reference TRBV19 and TRBJ2-7 gives the whole variable domain DGGITQSPKYLFRKEGQNVTLSCEQNLNHDAMYWYRQDPGQGLRLIYYSQIVNDFQKGDIAEGYSVSREKKESFPLTVTSAQKNPTAFYLCASSINPSGSTEQYFGPGTRLTVT.

This chain uses TRBV19 with TRBJ2-2; weak D call: TRBD2 (5 bases). The V gene's germline CDR1 is LNHDA and CDR2 SQIVND (reference sequence). The V end lost 3 bases, the J end lost 8 bases, and 16 bases lay between the germline ends. The CDR3 spans 15 residues. The CDR3 coding sequence is TGTGCCAGTAGTATTCCGGACTCACGAGAGGGGGAGCTGTTTTTT. This translates into CASSIPDSREGELFF.

The J gene is TRBJ2-1, the V gene TRBV4-2; 7 nucleotides match TRBD2. V lost 10 bases to trimming and J lost 7 bases; unmatched junction nucleotides: 13. The CDR3 covers 14 residues. Looked up from germline, CDR1 is LGHNA and CDR2 is YNFKEQ. The CDR3 DNA reads TGTGCCACCGCACTCGCGGGAGATCCGAATGAGCAGTTCTTC. Its translation is CATALAGDPNEQFF.

The chain employs TRBV28 and TRBJ2-1, with 9 bases fitting TRBD2. CDR1 and CDR2 (germline): MDHEN, SYDVKM. The CDR3 spans 15 residues. V gave up 4 bases and J gave up 8 bases; unmatched junction bases: 9. The CDR3 DNA is TGTGCCAGCAGTTGGGAGGCGGGAGGGTGGGATGAGCAGTTCTTC. It yields the protein CASSWEAGGWDEQFF.

J is TRBJ2-5 and V is TRBV4-3; 12 bases match TRBD2. The germline V gene has CDR1 LGHNA and CDR2 YSLEER. Trimming took 4 bases from V and 2 from J; bases not matched to a gene: 8. The CDR3 extends over 17 amino acids. CDR3 protein: CASSLGNLAGGQETQYF. As DNA, the CDR3 is TGCGCCAGCAGCCTCGGAAACCTAGCGGGAGGGCAAGAGACCCAGTACTTC.

This sequence joins TRBV7-9 and TRBJ2-7, with 8 bases that match TRBD1. This CDR3 is built from 13 residues. The germline V gene has CDR1 SEHNR and CDR2 FQNEAQ (reference sequence). V was clipped by 8 bases and J by 0 bases; unmatched bases: 3. Written as DNA, the CDR3 is TGTGCCAGCCGGGACAGGCACTCCTACGAGCAGTACTTC. Protein sequence: CASRDRHSYEQYF.

The V call is TRBV7-9, the J call TRBJ1-4, with 10 bases that match TRBD1. Germline CDR1 and CDR2: SEHNR and FQNEAQ (reference sequence). The CDR3 totals 18 residues. V trimming: 6 bases; J trimming: 0 bases; junction bases outside the gene matches: 10. This CDR3 reads CASRPWTGGPTTNEKLFF. CDR3 nucleotide sequence: TGTGCCAGCAGGCCGTGGACAGGGGGGCCCACAACTAATGAAAAACTGTTTTTT. The whole variable domain, filled in from reference TRBV7-9 and TRBJ1-4, reads DTGVSQNPRHKITKRGQNVTFRCDPISEHNRLYWYRQTLGQGPEFLTYFQNEAQLEKSRLLSDRFSAERPKGSFSTLEIQRTEQGDSAMYLCASRPWTGGPTTNEKLFFGSGTQLSVL.

The chain uses TRBV11-1 and TRBJ2-3, with 7 bases that match TRBD2. This CDR3 is built from 16 residues. V was pared by 5 bases and J by 7 bases, with 15 bases of the junction left unmatched. Germline V lookup: CDR1 SGHAT, CDR2 FQDESV (reference sequence). Written as DNA, the CDR3 is TGTGCCAGCAGCCGGGCACTAGCGAGCCGCGAAAATACGCAGTATTTT. Protein product: CASSRALASRENTQYF.

CDR3 in DNA: TGTGCCAGCAGCCCCCCCTATGAGCAGTTCTTC. This encodes CASSPPYEQFF. J is TRBJ2-1 and V is TRBV7-9; the D is unclear. CDR3 length: 11 residues. Germline CDR1 reads SEHNR; CDR2 reads FQNEAQ (reference sequence). V was cut by 5 bases and J by 8 bases, with 7 bases left in between.

This clone was seen only once. In DNA form, the CDR3 reads TGTGCCAGCAGCTTATTCGACAGGGCCGACTATGGCTACACCTTC. Protein sequence: CASSLFDRADYGYTF. The J gene is TRBJ1-2, the V gene TRBV6-9, with 7 bases fitting TRBD1. J lost 3 bases, V lost 6 bases, and 10 bases had no gene match. CDR3 length: 15 amino acids. Per germline, CDR1 MNHGY and CDR2 SVAAGI.

The V and J genes are TRBV4-2 and TRBJ2-5, with TRBD2 matching 9 bases. V shed 0 bases and J 5 bases; nucleotides not matched to a gene: 10. CDR3 length: 17 amino acids. Germline V CDR1 and CDR2: LGHNA, YNFKEQ. CDR3 bases: TGTGCCAGCAGCCAAGATCGAGGTAGCGGGAGTCCGGAGACCCAGTACTTC. Its protein is CASSQDRGSGSPETQYF.

This clone was picked up one time. The chain is built from TRBV7-3 and TRBJ2-1; tentative D call: TRBD1 (7 bases). The germline V gene encodes CDR1 SGHTA and CDR2 FQGTGA. V was clipped by 0 bases and J by 5 bases, with 11 bases between them. The CDR3 spans 15 residues. As DNA, the CDR3 is TGTGCCAGCAGCTTAACGGGCAGGGGGGACAATGAGCAGTTCTTC. Translated: CASSLTGRGDNEQFF.

This clone was observed a few times. This chain connects TRBV7-2 to TRBJ2-7; 9 nucleotides align to TRBD1. The CDR3 extends over 14 amino acids. After removal of 5 bases from V and 5 bases from J, the junction contained 7 bases not matched to a gene. The germline V gene has CDR1 SGHTA and CDR2 FQGNSA. CDR3 DNA: TGTGCCAGCAGCGCCCGGACAGGGGAGAACGAGCAGTACTTC. This codes for CASSARTGENEQYF.

This sequence joins TRBV5-1 and TRBJ1-3; 8 bases line up with TRBD1. Germline trimming cut 4 bases from V and 8 bases from J; bases unmatched to any gene: 14. This CDR3 is 16 amino acids long. The germline V gene has CDR1 SGHRS and CDR2 YFSETQ. The CDR3 here is CASSPEHTGGGDTIYF. CDR3 DNA: TGCGCCAGCAGCCCAGAACATACAGGGGGAGGCGACACCATATATTTT.

The genes are TRBV6-4 and TRBJ2-3; the match to TRBD2 covers 9 bases. The V gene's germline CDR1 is MRHNA and CDR2 SNTAGT. The CDR3 has 14 residues. V gave up 5 bases and J gave up 5 bases; unmatched junction bases: 5. CDR3 sequence (DNA): TGTGCCAGCAGTTCGCGGGAGGGTGAAGATACGCAGTATTTT. This encodes CASSSREGEDTQYF.

The J gene is TRBJ1-1, the V gene TRBV19, with a tentative D call TRBD1 (5 bases). The CDR3 extends over 14 amino acids. Germline CDR1 LNHDA, CDR2 SQIVND (reference sequence). Trimming removed 6 bases at V and 4 bases at J, with 15 bases between. Here the CDR3 reads CASRTGPGGTEAFF. For the CDR3, the DNA is TGTGCCAGTAGAACGGGCCCCGGGGGCACTGAAGCTTTCTTT.

This clone was recorded only once. This sequence joins TRBV30 and TRBJ2-3; TRBD2 is a possible D gene (5 bases). Germline values: CDR1 GTSNPN, CDR2 SVGIG (reference sequence). V was cut by 2 bases and J by 5 bases, with 14 bases left in between. The CDR3 consists of 14 residues. The CDR3: CAWSLAGGRDTQYF. CDR3 coding DNA: TGTGCCTGGAGTCTGGCGGGCGGGCGAGATACGCAGTATTTT.